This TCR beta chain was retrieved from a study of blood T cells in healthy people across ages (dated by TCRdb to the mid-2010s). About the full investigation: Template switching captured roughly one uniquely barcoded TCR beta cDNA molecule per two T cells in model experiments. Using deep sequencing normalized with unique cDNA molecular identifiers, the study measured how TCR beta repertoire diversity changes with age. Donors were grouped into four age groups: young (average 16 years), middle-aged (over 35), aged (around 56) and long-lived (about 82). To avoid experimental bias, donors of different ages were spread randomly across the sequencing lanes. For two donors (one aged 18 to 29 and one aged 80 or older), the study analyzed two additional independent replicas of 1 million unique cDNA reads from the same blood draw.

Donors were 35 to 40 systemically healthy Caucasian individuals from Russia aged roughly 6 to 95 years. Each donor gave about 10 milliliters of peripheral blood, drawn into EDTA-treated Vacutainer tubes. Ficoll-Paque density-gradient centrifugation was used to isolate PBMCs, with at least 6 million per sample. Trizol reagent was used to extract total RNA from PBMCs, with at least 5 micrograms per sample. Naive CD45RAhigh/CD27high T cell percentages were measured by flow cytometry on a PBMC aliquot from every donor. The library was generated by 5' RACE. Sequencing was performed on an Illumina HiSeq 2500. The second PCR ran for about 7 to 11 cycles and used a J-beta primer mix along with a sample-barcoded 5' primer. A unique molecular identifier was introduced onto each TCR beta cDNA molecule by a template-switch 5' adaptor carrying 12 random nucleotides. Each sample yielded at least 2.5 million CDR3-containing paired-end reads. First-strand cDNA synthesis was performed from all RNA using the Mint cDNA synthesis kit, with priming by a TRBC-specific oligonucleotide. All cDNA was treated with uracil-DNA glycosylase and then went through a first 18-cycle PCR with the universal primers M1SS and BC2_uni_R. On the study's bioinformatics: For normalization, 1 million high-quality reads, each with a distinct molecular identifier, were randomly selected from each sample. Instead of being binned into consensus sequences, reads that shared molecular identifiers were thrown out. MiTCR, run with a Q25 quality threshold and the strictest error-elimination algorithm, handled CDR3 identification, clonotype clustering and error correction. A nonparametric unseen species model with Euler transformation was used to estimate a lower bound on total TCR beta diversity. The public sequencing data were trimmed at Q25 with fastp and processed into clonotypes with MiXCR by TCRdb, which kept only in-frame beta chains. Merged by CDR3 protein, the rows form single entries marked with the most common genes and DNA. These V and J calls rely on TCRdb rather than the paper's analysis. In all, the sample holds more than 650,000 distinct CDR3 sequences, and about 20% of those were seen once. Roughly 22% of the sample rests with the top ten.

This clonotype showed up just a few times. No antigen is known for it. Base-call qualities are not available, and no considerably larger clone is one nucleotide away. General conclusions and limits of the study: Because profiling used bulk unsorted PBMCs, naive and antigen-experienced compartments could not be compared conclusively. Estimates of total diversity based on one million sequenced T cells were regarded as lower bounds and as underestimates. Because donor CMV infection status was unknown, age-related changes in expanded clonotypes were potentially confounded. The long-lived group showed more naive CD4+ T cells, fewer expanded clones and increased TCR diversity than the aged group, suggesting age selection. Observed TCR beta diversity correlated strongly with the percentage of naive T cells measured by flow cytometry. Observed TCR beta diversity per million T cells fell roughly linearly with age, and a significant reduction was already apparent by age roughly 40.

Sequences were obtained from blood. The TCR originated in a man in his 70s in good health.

The DNA is as follows: TGTGCCAGCAGTTACTTCGGGGCGGACAATGAGCAGTTCTTC. Translated, it gives CASSYFGADNEQFF. Recombination joined TRBV6-2 or TRBV6-3 with TRBJ2-1; the D segment is perhaps TRBD1 or TRBD2, each sharing 5 matched bases. The CDR3 runs 14 amino acids, cysteine and phenylalanine included. Only the CDR3 DNA is retained, 42 bases long and in frame from the first base. The germline V gene sets CDR1 to MNHEY and CDR2 to SVGEGT. V is pared back by 1 base and J by 5 bases, with 9 bases lying between the germline termini.